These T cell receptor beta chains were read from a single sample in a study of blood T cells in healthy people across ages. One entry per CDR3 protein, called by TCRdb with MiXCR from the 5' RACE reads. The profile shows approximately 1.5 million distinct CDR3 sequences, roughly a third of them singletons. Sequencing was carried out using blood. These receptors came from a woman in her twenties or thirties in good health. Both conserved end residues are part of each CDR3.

CAWDHWSGTGELFF	14	TRBV30	TRBJ2-2
CASSLTGEGRGRTDTQYF	18	TRBV5-1	TRBJ2-3
CASSTGGNGYTF	12	TRBV27	TRBJ1-2
CASRGPTGVQDTQYF	15	TRBV28	TRBJ2-3
CSGDVESPYNEQFF	14	TRBV29-1	TRBJ2-1
CASSQQGGEYEQYF	14	TRBV6-6	TRBJ2-7
CASSSTGGSFGYTF	14	TRBV28	TRBJ1-2
CASSLLPYPEAFF	13	TRBV5-6	TRBJ1-1
CASSFTVLNTGELFF	15	TRBV27	TRBJ2-2
CAISEPPMGTVGTEAFF	17	TRBV10-3	TRBJ1-1
CASSLLTGEDPYEQYF	16	TRBV5-6	TRBJ2-7
CASSEARGQRTGELFF	16	TRBV6-1	TRBJ2-2
CASSYSSGGDYGYTF	15	TRBV6-5	TRBJ1-2
CASSSREILPGQKTYDGYTF	20	TRBV9	TRBJ1-2
CASHPTGGEKLFF	13	TRBV4-1	TRBJ1-4
CATSRDSSKQASEQFF	16	TRBV15	TRBJ2-1
CASSERRIEAFF	12	TRBV10-1	TRBJ1-1
CASSATTGVNTEAFF	15	TRBV5-1	TRBJ1-1
CSARVAGTDTQYF	13	TRBV20-1	TRBJ2-3
CASSQRVADNSPLHF	15	TRBV4-2	TRBJ1-6
CASSEFLNRDRANEQYF	17	TRBV5-1	TRBJ2-7
CTSSPLGGVEPQHF	14	TRBV4-1	TRBJ1-5
CASSVDGAYNEQFF	14	TRBV9	TRBJ2-1
CSATGLAGVYNEQFF	15	TRBV20-1	TRBJ2-1
CASSQGARDEQYF	13	TRBV28	TRBJ2-7
CASRGTSGGYFSTDTQYF	18	TRBV3-1	TRBJ2-3
CASSFRRVGTGGKNEQFF	18	TRBV5-6	TRBJ2-1
CATGRDQQGGYEQYF	15	TRBV15	TRBJ2-7
CASSLYGQGKGGYTF	15	TRBV5-6	TRBJ1-2
CASSLVGGNTEAFF	14	TRBV5-1	TRBJ1-1
CASSEKGGQVAKNIQYF	17	TRBV2	TRBJ2-4
CAWWDRGLNQPQHF	14	TRBV30	TRBJ1-5
CASREEQMASEQFF	14	TRBV7-8	TRBJ2-1
CASSFWPKGNIQYF	14	TRBV5-1	TRBJ2-4
CASSQDGTGVYGYTF	15	TRBV4-1	TRBJ1-2
CSVSEGEIYEQYF	13	TRBV29-1	TRBJ2-7
CASSRRGQGLRDTQYF	16	TRBV27	TRBJ2-3
CASSWGPSGAGIAYEQYF	18	TRBV5-1	TRBJ2-7
CASSHGEGGYEQYF	14	TRBV4-1	TRBJ2-7
CASSLVSGVQETQYF	15	TRBV11-2	TRBJ2-5
CASSDPGQGSYEQYF	15	TRBV6-2/TRBV6-3	TRBJ2-7
CASSSSGEVGVEKLFF	16	TRBV3-1	TRBJ1-4
CASERNLYGPLQTQYF	16	TRBV21-1	TRBJ2-5
CASSGGTFTEAFF	13	TRBV2	TRBJ1-1
CASSSDYINYGYTF	14	TRBV7-2	TRBJ1-2